Listed below are T cell receptor beta chains from one sample, sequenced in a study of blood T cell repertoires in COVID-19. Profiling relied on immunoSEQ multiplex PCR, and the TCRdb table lists in-frame clones only, not all of them. The sample consists of around 330,000 clones, under 95% of them appearing once. The sample taken for sequencing was PBMCs or T cells enriched from blood (not recorded which). These receptors were obtained from a man aged 55 to 69 who had recovered from COVID-19. Each CDR3 is given with its conserved first and last residue. Each record gives: V gene, clone size, J gene, D gene, CDR3 protein, CDR3 DNA. A D gene is named only where the DNA matches it firmly. Clone size, where shown, is once, few, many, or a class for clones that have expanded.

TRBV11-3	-	TRBJ2-1	-	CASSDSGYEQFF	TGTGCCAGCAGCGACTCAGGGTATGAGCAGTTCTTC
TRBV6-2/TRBV6-3	once	TRBJ1-5	-	CASSSRWVVGGNQPQHF	TGTGCCAGCAGTTCCCGCTGGGTTGTAGGGGGCAATCAGCCCCAGCATTTT
TRBV21-1	-	TRBJ1-1	-	CASSQRGTEAFF	TGTGCCAGCAGCCAAAGAGGAACTGAAGCTTTCTTT
TRBV27	-	TRBJ1-6	-	CASSPSSVSPLHF	TGTGCCAGCAGCCCTAGCTCTGTATCACCCCTCCACTTT
TRBV7-3	-	TRBJ2-7	-	CASSSSQGGEQYF	TGTGCCAGCAGCTCATCGCAGGGGGGCGAGCAGTACTTC
TRBV6-1	-	TRBJ2-1	-	CASSDQGMYEQFF	TGTGCCAGCAGTGACCAGGGTATGTATGAGCAGTTCTTC
TRBV2	few	TRBJ1-2	TRBD1	CASKAGTGDYGYTF	TGTGCCAGCAAAGCCGGGACAGGGGACTATGGCTACACCTTC
TRBV18	-	TRBJ2-3	TRBD2	CASSIAGTAPDTQYF	TGTGCCAGCTCCATAGCGGGTACGGCCCCAGATACGCAGTATTTT
TRBV7-9	-	TRBJ1-3	-	CASRTDISGNTIYF	TGTGCCAGCAGAACGGACATATCTGGAAACACCATATATTTT
TRBV24-1	few	TRBJ1-2	-	CATSDTRGPYYGYTF	TGTGCCACCAGTGATACCAGGGGACCCTACTATGGCTACACCTTC
TRBV19	-	TRBJ2-7	-	CASSIEWSSYEQYF	TGTGCCAGTAGTATTGAGTGGAGCTCCTACGAGCAGTACTTC
TRBV6-5	-	TRBJ2-7	-	CASSYSRGNEQYF	TGTGCCAGCAGTTACTCACGGGGGAACGAGCAGTACTTC
TRBV30	-	TRBJ2-7	-	CAWHPGQAYEQYF	TGTGCCTGGCACCCGGGACAAGCCTACGAGCAGTACTTC
TRBV15	once	TRBJ1-1	TRBD1	CATSERYIDRGYTEAFF	TGTGCCACCAGCGAGAGATATATAGACAGGGGGTACACTGAAGCTTTCTTT
TRBV9	-	TRBJ2-1	-	CASSVHAGQSNEQFF	TGTGCCAGCAGCGTACATGCCGGACAGTCCAATGAGCAGTTCTTC
TRBV24-1	-	TRBJ2-1	TRBD2	CATSDFGSGKSYNEQFF	TGTGCCACCAGTGATTTTGGTAGCGGGAAATCCTACAATGAGCAGTTCTTC
TRBV5-4	-	TRBJ2-1	TRBD2	CASNPGLGLNEQFF	TGTGCCAGCAACCCGGGACTAGGTTTAAATGAGCAGTTCTTC
TRBV9	few	TRBJ2-3	TRBD2	CASRDYLAGVHTDTQYF	TGTGCCAGCAGAGACTACCTAGCGGGGGTCCACACAGATACGCAGTATTTT
TRBV4-2	-	TRBJ2-3	TRBD2	CASSPGWGGTSSTDTQYF	TGTGCCAGCAGCCCTGGGTGGGGAGGGACTTCTAGCACAGATACGCAGTATTTT
TRBV7-8	-	TRBJ2-1	-	CASSRGENSYNEQFF	TGTGCCAGCAGCCGCGGTGAGAACTCCTACAATGAGCAGTTCTTC
TRBV20-1	-	TRBJ2-7	-	CSALQNSEQYF	TGCAGTGCGCTTCAGAATTCTGAGCAGTACTTC
TRBV7-8	-	TRBJ2-6	TRBD1	CASSRQGVSGANVLTF	TGTGCCAGCAGCCGACAGGGGGTCTCTGGGGCCAACGTCCTGACTTTC
TRBV11-2	-	TRBJ2-7	-	CASSSDSTAEQYF	TGTGCCAGCAGCTCAGACTCCACTGCCGAGCAGTACTTC
TRBV11-3	-	TRBJ2-5	TRBD2	CASSPRGSETQYF	TGTGCCAGCAGCCCGCGCGGGAGTGAGACCCAGTACTTC
TRBV24-1	-	TRBJ2-7	-	CATSDTGQYEQYF	TGTGCCACCAGTGATACTGGACAGTACGAGCAGTACTTC
TRBV5-6	few	TRBJ2-7	-	CASSQRQAVYEQYF	TGTGCCAGCAGCCAGAGACAGGCAGTATACGAGCAGTACTTC
TRBV18	-	TRBJ2-7	-	CASSTAMLAPSEQYF	TGTGCCAGCTCTACCGCCATGCTGGCTCCCAGCGAGCAGTACTTC
TRBV27	-	TRBJ2-6	TRBD2	CASSRGGSSGANVLTF	TGTGCCAGCAGCCGGGGGGGTAGCTCTGGGGCCAACGTCCTGACTTTC
TRBV7-2	-	TRBJ2-7	TRBD1	CASSLSGQGPFYEQYF	TGTGCCAGCAGCTTATCGGGACAGGGGCCATTCTACGAGCAGTACTTC
TRBV7-3	-	TRBJ2-3	-	CASSRDNTDTQYF	TGTGCCAGCAGCCGGGACAACACAGATACGCAGTATTTT
TRBV30	-	TRBJ1-2	TRBD1	CAWSLTGTYGYTF	TGTGCCTGGAGTCTGACAGGGACGTATGGCTACACCTTC
TRBV5-1	-	TRBJ2-7	-	CASSATTGYEQYF	TGCGCCAGCAGCGCGACTACAGGGTACGAGCAGTACTTC
TRBV27	once	TRBJ2-7	TRBD2	CASSLFSGSYEQYF	TGTGCCAGCAGTTTATTTAGCGGGAGCTACGAGCAGTACTTC
TRBV9	-	TRBJ1-4	-	CASSASGSGVGEEKLFF	TGTGCCAGCAGCGCCTCCGGCTCAGGGGTTGGAGAAGAAAAACTGTTTTTT
TRBV7-2	-	TRBJ1-1	-	CASSPTRGGGEAFF	TGTGCCAGCAGCCCCACCCGGGGTGGTGGTGAAGCTTTCTTT
TRBV6-5	-	TRBJ2-6	-	CASSYESSGANVLTF	TGTGCCAGCAGTTACGAGTCGTCTGGGGCCAACGTCCTGACTTTC
TRBV10-2	-	TRBJ1-6	TRBD1	CASRAGTGGSPLHF	TGCGCCAGCAGAGCCGGGACAGGGGGGTCACCCCTCCACTTT
TRBV18	-	TRBJ1-5	TRBD1	CASSPGTGENQPQHF	TGTGCCAGCTCACCCGGGACAGGGGAAAATCAGCCCCAGCATTTT
TRBV19	-	TRBJ1-2	-	CASSIYFTPGSGLNGYTF	TGTGCCAGTAGCATATATTTTACCCCCGGGTCAGGGCTTAATGGCTACACCTTC
TRBV7-2	-	TRBJ2-7	-	CASSHLGGAFSYEQYF	TGTGCCAGCAGCCATTTAGGGGGGGCGTTCTCCTACGAGCAGTACTTC
TRBV15	-	TRBJ2-7	TRBD2	CATSSRTSGRKDEQYF	TGTGCCACCAGCAGCCGTACTAGCGGGAGAAAAGACGAGCAGTACTTC
TRBV2	once	TRBJ2-7	TRBD1	CATIHLPLRDSTTYEQYF	TGTGCCACCATTCACCTTCCGCTCCGGGACAGTACAACCTACGAGCAGTACTTC
TRBV5-1	-	TRBJ2-1	TRBD2	CASSLAILADTGGGNNEQFF	TGCGCCAGCAGCTTGGCAATACTAGCGGACACCGGAGGAGGGAACAATGAGCAGTTCTTC
TRBV28	-	TRBJ1-6	TRBD1	CATQGVSGQNSPLHF	TGTGCCACCCAGGGGGTCTCCGGACAGAATTCACCCCTCCACTTT
TRBV19	once	TRBJ1-5	-	CASRPEGPGNQPQHF	TGTGCCAGTAGGCCGGAGGGGCCCGGCAATCAGCCCCAGCATTTT
TRBV5-4	-	TRBJ1-2	TRBD1	CASSLDRGDYGYTF	TGTGCCAGCAGCTTGGACAGGGGAGACTATGGCTACACCTTC
TRBV28	once	TRBJ2-5	TRBD2	CASTLAGFQETQYF	TGTGCCAGCACGCTAGCGGGATTTCAAGAGACCCAGTACTTC
TRBV28	-	TRBJ1-3	-	CASSFGSISGNTIYF	TGTGCCAGCAGTTTTGGCAGTATCTCTGGAAACACCATATATTTT
TRBV7-6	-	TRBJ2-2	-	CASSLVQGSNTGELFF	TGTGCCAGCAGCTTAGTCCAGGGTTCGAACACCGGGGAGCTGTTTTTT
TRBV15	-	TRBJ1-1	TRBD1	CATSRGQVNTEAFF	TGTGCCACCAGCAGGGGACAGGTGAACACTGAAGCTTTCTTT
TRBV3-1/TRBV3-2	-	TRBJ2-2	-	CASSQLYTGELFF	TGTGCCAGCAGCCAACTCTACACCGGGGAGCTGTTTTTT
TRBV7-6	-	TRBJ2-3	TRBD1	CASSSHRGREGTDTQYF	TGTGCCAGCAGCTCACACAGGGGGCGCGAGGGCACAGATACGCAGTATTTT